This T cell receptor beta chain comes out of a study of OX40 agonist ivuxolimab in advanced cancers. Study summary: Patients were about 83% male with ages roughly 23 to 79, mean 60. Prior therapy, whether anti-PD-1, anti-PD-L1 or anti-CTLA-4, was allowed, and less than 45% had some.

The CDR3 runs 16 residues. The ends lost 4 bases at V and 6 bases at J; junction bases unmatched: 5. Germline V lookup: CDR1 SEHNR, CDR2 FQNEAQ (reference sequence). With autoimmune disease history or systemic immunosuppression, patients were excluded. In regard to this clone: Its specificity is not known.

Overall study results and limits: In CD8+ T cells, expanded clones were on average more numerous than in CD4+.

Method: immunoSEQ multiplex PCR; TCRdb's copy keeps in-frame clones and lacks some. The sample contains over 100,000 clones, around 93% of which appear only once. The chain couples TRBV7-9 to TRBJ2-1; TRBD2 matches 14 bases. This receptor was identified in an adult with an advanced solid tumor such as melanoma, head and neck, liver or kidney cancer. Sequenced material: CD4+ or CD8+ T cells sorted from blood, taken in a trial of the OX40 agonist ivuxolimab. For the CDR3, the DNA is TGTGCCAGCAGCTCCCAGACTAGCGGGAGGGCCAATGAGCAGTTCTTC. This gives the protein CASSSQTSGRANEQFF.